Following are 30 T cell receptor beta chains from one sample sequenced in a study of patients and donors after allogeneic stem cell transplantation. MiXCR was run by TCRdb on the RT-PCR reads, yielding one entry per CDR3 protein. The sample has some 150,000 distinct CDR3 sequences; 30% to 45% are singletons. Material: blood, either unsorted or a sorted T cell fraction (not recorded which). The receptors were sampled from a human donor who was either an allogeneic HSCT recipient or a stem cell or donor lymphocyte infusion donor (not recorded which). It is not recorded whose cells these are; they may come from a transplant donor.

This clonotype was recorded a few times. V is TRBV12-3 or TRBV12-4 and J is TRBJ1-2, with D hard to call. The CDR3 totals 14 residues. V was trimmed by 6 bases and J by 8 bases, leaving 19 bases between them. CDR3 nucleotides: TGTGCCAGCAGCCCCCCGGGGATCGATCACGGCTACACCTTC. This translates into CASSPPGIDHGYTF.

The chain employs TRBV29-1 and TRBJ2-1; 8 bases match TRBD1. From germline, CDR1 is SQVTM and CDR2 ANQGSEA. The CDR3 is 13 residues long. With 6 bases clipped from V and 7 bases from J, the junction kept 8 bases outside the gene matches. The CDR3 reads CSVIRGRRNEQFF. As DNA, the CDR3 is TGCAGCGTGATCAGGGGGCGCCGGAATGAGCAGTTCTTC.

This chain links TRBV5-1 with TRBJ1-1, with TRBD1 matching over 7 bases. The trim removed 3 bases at V and 7 bases at J, leaving 9 bases unmatched. The CDR3 has 14 amino acids. Germline loops: CDR1 SGHRS, CDR2 YFSETQ. The CDR3 reads CASSSQPGQLEAFF. CDR3 in DNA: TGCGCCAGCAGCTCTCAACCGGGACAGCTTGAAGCTTTCTTT.

A few counts support this clonotype. The chain has TRBV6-5 and TRBJ1-1, with unresolved D. V lost 1 base, J lost 2 bases, and 11 bases lay in between. The CDR3 runs 15 residues. Germline V gives CDR1 MNHEY, CDR2 SVGAGI. As DNA, the CDR3 is TGTGCCAGCAGTTACTTCGGCGGATCCAACACTGAAGCTTTCTTT. Its translation is CASSYFGGSNTEAFF.

The V and J genes are TRBV12-3 or TRBV12-4 and TRBJ1-6, with D tentatively TRBD1 (6 bases). V dropped 5 bases and J dropped 7 bases, with 18 bases sitting between them. The CDR3 is 16 amino acids. DNA of the CDR3: TGTGCCAGCAGTCTCGGCTGGACAGTACCCAATTCACCCCTCCACTTT. Protein sequence: CASSLGWTVPNSPLHF.

The V and J genes are TRBV7-3 and TRBJ1-6; possibly TRBD1 for D (5 bases). Deletions cut 5 bases from V and 3 bases from J, with 11 bases between. The CDR3 has 15 residues. From germline, CDR1 is SGHTA and CDR2 FQGTGA. The CDR3 DNA reads as TGTGCCAGCAGCGCTCTTGGGGGCTATAATTCACCCCTCCACTTT. This encodes CASSALGGYNSPLHF. Together with reference TRBV7-3 and TRBJ1-6, the CDR3 gives the full variable domain: GAGVSQTPSNKVTEKGKYVELRCDPISGHTALYWYRQSLGQGPEFLIYFQGTGAADDSGLPNDRFFAVRPEGSVSTLKIQRTERGDSAVYLCASSALGGYNSPLHFGNGTRLTVT.

The genes are TRBV12-3 or TRBV12-4 and TRBJ1-3, with D uncertain. Between the trimmed V and J ends, which lost 6 bases and 3 bases, there was a span of 9 bases. This CDR3 has 13 amino acids. The CDR3 coding sequence is TGTGCCAGCAGCTACAGTGATGGAAACACCATATATTTT. This translates into CASSYSDGNTIYF.

This clonotype appeared once. The chain has TRBV9 and TRBJ2-3; D gene unclear. The germline gives CDR1 SGDLS, CDR2 YYNGEE. The CDR3 runs 13 residues. Trimming stripped 0 bases from V and 0 bases from J, with 2 bases between. The CDR3 nucleotides are TGTGCCAGCAGCGTAGGGAGCACAGATACGCAGTATTTT. It translates to CASSVGSTDTQYF.

This clonotype showed up just a few times. The chain joins TRBV12-3 or TRBV12-4 to TRBJ2-5; TRBD2 might be the D (6 bases). Trimming pared 7 bases from V and 5 bases from J, leaving 14 bases between. The length of the CDR3 is 13 residues. As DNA, the CDR3 is TGTGCCAGCACCCGAAGGCTAGCGGAGACCCAGTACTTC. This gives the protein CASTRRLAETQYF.

There are a few counts of this clonotype. The chain combines TRBV19 with TRBJ1-1; possible D gene TRBD1, 5 bases. Germline V CDR1 and CDR2: LNHDA, SQIVND (reference sequence). The CDR3 runs to 15 residues. The V end was cut by 7 bases, the J end by 1 base, with 16 bases between. The CDR3 sequence: CASKAQGGRNTEAFF. CDR3 DNA: TGTGCCAGTAAAGCTCAGGGAGGGAGGAACACTGAAGCTTTCTTT.

The gene calls are TRBV7-9 and TRBJ1-4; 7 positions match TRBD1. The CDR3 runs 12 residues. Trimming removed 5 bases from V and 14 bases from J; junction bases left unmatched: 8. Germline CDR1 is SEHNR and CDR2 is FQNEAQ (reference sequence). The CDR3 spells CASSKSGQRLFF. CDR3 DNA sequence: TGTGCCAGCAGCAAATCGGGACAGCGGCTGTTTTTT.

This sequence joins TRBV5-1 and TRBJ2-3; 8 bases fit TRBD2. Germline CDR1 reads SGHRS; CDR2 reads YFSETQ. The CDR3 is 20 residues long. J was trimmed by 3 bases and V by 1 base; bases with no gene match: 19. The CDR3 nucleotides read TGCGCCAGCAGCTTGATGGGCGGGGGGCGAGCATCCCCAAGTACAGATACGCAGTATTTT. It encodes CASSLMGGGRASPSTDTQYF.

This clonotype was seen repeatedly, ten times or more. An end of the junction differs from the germline gene, which may be a read error. V and J are TRBV12-3 or TRBV12-4 and TRBJ1-2, with no clear D. This CDR3 comprises 12 residues. The CDR3 is CASSLGSYGYTF. DNA of the CDR3: TGTGCCAGCAGCTTAGGGAGCTATGGCTACACCTTC.

The chain is built from TRBV5-1 and TRBJ2-2, with D perhaps TRBD1 or TRBD2 (6 bases each). CDR3 length: 15 residues. Germline values: CDR1 SGHRS, CDR2 YFSETQ. V lost 1 base and J 8 bases, leaving 15 bases between the germline ends. The CDR3 DNA sequence: TGCGCCAGCAGCTTGCCGGGGGCCCTCGATGGGGAGCTGTTTTTT. Translating it yields CASSLPGALDGELFF. The full variable domain, with the rest looked up from reference TRBV5-1 and TRBJ2-2, is KAGVTQTPRYLIKTRGQQVTLSCSPISGHRSVSWYQQTPGQGLQFLFEYFSETQRNKGNFPGRFSGRQFSNSRSEMNVSTLELGDSALYLCASSLPGALDGELFFGEGSRLTVL.

The chain couples TRBV27 to TRBJ1-5; no firm D call. CDR3 length: 16 amino acids. Germline loops: CDR1 MNHEY, CDR2 SMNVEV (reference sequence). Trimming left V 2 bases short and J 7 bases short, with 18 bases between. The CDR3 sequence is CASSLKGSIGEQPQHF. Here the CDR3 DNA reads TGTGCCAGCAGTTTAAAGGGCTCTATTGGAGAACAGCCCCAGCATTTT.

This clonotype has a handful of counts. The chain carries TRBV24-1 and TRBJ1-2; TRBD1 is a possible D gene (6 bases). Trimming took 1 base from V and 5 from J, leaving 13 bases between them. The CDR3 covers 15 residues. Germline V CDR1 and CDR2: KGHDR, SFDVKD. This CDR3 reads CATSDLGGTNYGYTF. In nucleotides, the CDR3 is TGTGCCACCAGTGATTTAGGTGGGACAAATTATGGCTACACCTTC.

The chain joins TRBV11-2 to TRBJ1-1, with D unclear. Germline V gene data show CDR1 as SGHAT and CDR2 as FQNNGV. The length of the CDR3 is 15 residues. The V gene lost 6 bases and the J gene lost 0 bases, with 14 bases spanning the gap. CDR3 DNA: TGTGCCAGCAGGAAATCCAGTGCCTTGAACACTGAAGCTTTCTTT. Amino acid sequence: CASRKSSALNTEAFF.

The chain employs TRBV28 and TRBJ1-2, with D possibly TRBD1 on 5 matching bases. With 2 bases removed from V and 10 bases from J, the gap between germline ends came to 14 bases. Germline values: CDR1 MDHEN, CDR2 SYDVKM. The CDR3 is 13 residues long. The DNA of the CDR3 is TGTGCCAGCAGTTTACTCCGAGGGGCAGACTACACCTTC. This codes for CASSLLRGADYTF.

The chain recombines TRBV20-1 with TRBJ1-5; D not resolved. The CDR3 loop spans 12 amino acids. The germline V gene encodes CDR1 DFQATT and CDR2 SNEGSKA (reference sequence). V dropped 3 bases and J dropped 10 bases, with 13 bases sitting between them. Here the CDR3 reads CSASAGSGPQHF. The DNA for the CDR3 is TGCAGTGCTAGCGCCGGTTCTGGACCCCAGCATTTT.

The chain links TRBV11-2 to TRBJ2-3; 9 bases match TRBD2. V trimming: 1 base; J trimming: 2 bases; junction bases outside the gene matches: 4. Germline loops: CDR1 SGHAT, CDR2 FQNNGV. The CDR3 has 16 amino acids. This chain's CDR3 is CASSLGQRGATDTQYF. DNA for the CDR3: TGTGCCAGCAGCTTAGGTCAGCGGGGGGCCACAGATACGCAGTATTTT.

The rearrangement joins TRBV5-5 to TRBJ1-2; D remains unclear. Germline values: CDR1 SGHKS, CDR2 YYEKEE (reference sequence). This CDR3 spans 14 amino acids. V gave up 0 bases and J gave up 4 bases, with 10 bases separating them. The CDR3 is CASSLGGVPYGYTF. The DNA for the CDR3 is TGTGCCAGCAGCTTGGGAGGTGTCCCCTATGGCTACACCTTC. The full variable domain, with the rest looked up from reference TRBV5-5 and TRBJ1-2, is DAGVTQSPTHLIKTRGQQVTLRCSPISGHKSVSWYQQVLGQGPQFIFQYYEKEERGRGNFPDRFSARQFPNYSSELNVNALLLGDSALYLCASSLGGVPYGYTFGSGTRLTVV.

This rearrangement joins TRBV6-6 to TRBJ1-5; a weak D match, TRBD1 (6 bases). The CDR3 extends over 15 amino acids. V was cut by 5 bases and J by 8 bases, with 19 bases left in between. Germline CDR1 MNHNY, CDR2 SVGAGI (reference sequence). In nucleotides, the CDR3 is TGTGCCAGCAGTGCGCGTACAGGGTCTTGGGAGCCCCAGCATTTT. Translating gives CASSARTGSWEPQHF.

In its sample, this clonotype was seen a few times. The chain joins TRBV7-9 to TRBJ1-2; possible D gene TRBD1, 5 bases. The CDR3 spans 17 residues. The V end was cut by 1 base, the J end by 5 bases, with 20 bases between. From germline, CDR1 is SEHNR and CDR2 FQNEAQ (reference sequence). CDR3 bases: TGTGCCAGCAGCTTAGTACCGTATGCGGGGGAAGGATATGGCTACACCTTC. Translating gives CASSLVPYAGEGYGYTF.

Only a few counts were recorded for this clonotype. The CDR3 nucleotides read TGTGCCACCAGTGCTGCAGGGAAAGGCACTGGGGCTTACGAGCAGTACGTC. Its translation: CATSAAGKGTGAYEQYV. V usage is TRBV24-1 and J usage is TRBJ2-7; perhaps TRBD1 as D (5 bases). Trimming removed 5 bases from V and 4 bases from J, with 23 bases in between. The CDR3 is made up of 17 amino acids. The germline gives CDR1 KGHDR, CDR2 SFDVKD.

This clonotype appeared once. The CDR3 DNA sequence: TGTGCCAGCAGTTTTTCTCGGGGCTACGAGCAGTACGTC. Translation gives CASSFSRGYEQYV. V is TRBV12-3 or TRBV12-4 and J is TRBJ2-7, with D perhaps TRBD2 (5 bases). This CDR3 region has 13 residues. Trimming stripped 3 bases from V and 3 bases from J, with 9 bases between.

This chain links TRBV5-6 with TRBJ2-7, with D tentatively TRBD2 (5 bases). Trimming stripped 1 base from V and 3 bases from J, with 14 bases between. The germline V gene encodes CDR1 SGHDT and CDR2 YYEEEE. The CDR3 extends over 15 amino acids. Here the CDR3 reads CASSLNTGSLYEQYV. DNA for the CDR3: TGTGCCAGCAGCTTGAATACGGGAAGCCTCTACGAGCAGTACGTC.

On this clonotype itself: No conserved phenylalanine or tryptophan ends this CDR3, so it is likely a read error. V is TRBV7-9 and J is TRBJ1-1; 7 nucleotides agree with TRBD1. Trimming removed 8 bases from V and 1 base from J; junction bases left unmatched: 4. CDR3 length: 13 residues. The germline V gene has CDR1 SEHNR and CDR2 FQNEAQ (reference sequence). The CDR3, as DNA: TGTGCCAGCGGCGGACAGGCGAACACTGAAGCTTTCTTG. Amino acids: CASGGQANTEAFL.

This clonotype was detected a few times. This chain connects TRBV12-3 or TRBV12-4 to TRBJ2-7; 7 nucleotides agree with TRBD1. This CDR3 has 13 residues. V gave up 6 bases and J gave up 2 bases; unmatched junction bases: 4. CDR3 nucleotides: TGTGCCAGCAGCCCCGACAGGGCCTACGAGCAGTACTTC. This sequence encodes CASSPDRAYEQYF.

The rearrangement joins TRBV6-5 to TRBJ1-6; no clear D gene. The CDR3 sequence is 12 residues long. The germline V gene encodes CDR1 MNHEY and CDR2 SVGAGI. Trimming left V 5 bases short and J 7 bases short, with 6 bases between. The CDR3 spells CASSGVNSPLHF. The CDR3 DNA is TGTGCCAGCAGTGGGGTGAATTCACCCCTCCACTTT.

In its sample, this clonotype was seen a few times. This chain uses TRBV7-2 with TRBJ2-1, with D perhaps TRBD2 (6 bases). Germline V gene data show CDR1 as SGHTA and CDR2 as FQGNSA. V was pared by 5 bases and J by 8 bases, with 13 bases between. This CDR3 spans 13 amino acids. As DNA, the CDR3 is TGTGCCAGCAGCCCAAACGCGGGGCATGAGCAGTTCTTC. Translated, it gives CASSPNAGHEQFF.